This T cell receptor (beta chain) stems from a study of cytomegalovirus exposure and HLA in healthy donors. Deletions cut 4 bases from V and 1 base from J, with 19 bases between. The length of the CDR3 is 17 residues. The germline gives CDR1 MGHRA, CDR2 YSYEKL. Primers for the PCR totalled 60 Vbeta and 13 Jbeta. The repertoire was sequenced with immunoSEQ multiplex PCR; TCRdb's copy has only in-frame clones and lacks some. The sample shows around 130,000 clones, around 83% of them seen only once. The origin of this receptor is a human donor in good health. What was sequenced was PBMCs. The chain recombines TRBV4-1 with TRBJ1-2; tentatively, D is TRBD1 (5 bases). Here the CDR3 DNA reads TGCGCCAGCAGCCGTCAGGGTACCGCCTCTTATAACTATGGCTACACCTTC. As protein: CASSRQGTASYNYGYTF.